This T cell receptor beta chain appears in the sequencing data of a study of immune characterization of retroperitoneal liposarcoma. TCRdb passed the PCR reads through MiXCR, listing each CDR3 protein once. This table holds over 3,500 distinct CDR3 sequences, about 32% found once. The V gene's germline CDR1 is SGHAT and CDR2 FQDESV (reference sequence). The CDR3 consists of 13 residues. The J gene is TRBJ2-1, the V gene TRBV11-1, with 7 bases fitting TRBD2. The better agreement between TRBJ2-5 and the DNA end casts doubt on the J call. The source material was tumor tissue. The receptor's source is a male donor with retroperitoneal liposarcoma. The DNA of the CDR3 is TGTGCCAGCAGCGTCCTAGCGGAAGAGACCCAGTACTTC. This translates into CASSVLAEETQYF.